This T cell receptor beta chain was observed in a study of T cells in Graves' hyperthyroidism and ophthalmopathy. Findings and caveats of the study: From stable hyperthyroidism, ophthalmopathy was separated by a 13 V-J model.

Concerning this clonotype: Its antigen is as yet unknown.

RNA transcripts gave rise to amplified TCR beta CDR3 regions. The HTBI primer set drove a first-round RT-PCR of the TCR CDR3. TCRdb analysed the multiplex PCR reads with MiXCR anew, one entry per CDR3 protein. Among some 400,000 distinct CDR3 sequences listed, around 14% were seen once. The study based diagnoses on clinical symptoms, serum thyroxine and TRAb, thyroid ultrasound and orbital computed tomography. CDR1 and CDR2 (germline): MGHRA, YSYEKL. The CDR3 has 15 residues. V was pared by 5 bases and J by 4 bases, with 15 bases between. The sequenced sample consisted of blood. The rearrangement joins TRBV4-1 to TRBJ1-3; no reliable D call. The sequence derives from a woman aged 60-75 years with Graves' hyperthyroidism. This CDR3 reads CASSSRVSLGNTIYF. CDR3 coding DNA: TGCGCCAGCAGCTCGCGGGTGTCCCTGGGAAACACCATATATTTT.